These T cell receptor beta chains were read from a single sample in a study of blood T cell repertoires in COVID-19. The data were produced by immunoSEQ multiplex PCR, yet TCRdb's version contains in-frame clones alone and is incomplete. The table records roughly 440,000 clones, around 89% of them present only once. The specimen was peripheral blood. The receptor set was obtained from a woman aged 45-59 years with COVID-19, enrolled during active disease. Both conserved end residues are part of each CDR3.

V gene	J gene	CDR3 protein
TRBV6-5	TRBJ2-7	CASRRTLGPYEQYF
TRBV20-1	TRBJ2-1	CSASSPGVYNEQFF
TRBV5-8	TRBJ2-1	CASSLERSYNEQFF
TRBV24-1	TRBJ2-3	CATSDLRRDTQYF
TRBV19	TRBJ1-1	CASSIDRAAGEAFF
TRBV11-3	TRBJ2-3	CASSPQGATDTQYF
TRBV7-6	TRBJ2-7	CASTARDSSYEQYF
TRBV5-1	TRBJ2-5	CASSSGTGGSETQYF
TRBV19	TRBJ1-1	CASSLVGQGAGWTEAFF
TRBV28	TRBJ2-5	CASRQLTRETQYF
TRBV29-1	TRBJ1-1	CSVEDVGRGRAEAFF
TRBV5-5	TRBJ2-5	CASTPRGGETQYF
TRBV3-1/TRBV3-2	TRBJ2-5	CASSHPQWETQYF
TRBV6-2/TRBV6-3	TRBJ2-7	CASSHDWRGVRYEQYF
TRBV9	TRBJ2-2	CASSDRHTGELFF
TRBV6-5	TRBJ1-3	CASSYSGGSGNTIYF
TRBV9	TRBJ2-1	CASSRAGLPTNEQFF
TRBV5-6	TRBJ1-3	CASSSRLRRNTIYF
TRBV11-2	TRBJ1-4	CASSFRDRAEKLFF
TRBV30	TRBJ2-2	CAWSSDGTRGTGELFF
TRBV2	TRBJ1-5	CASRAGGNNQPQHF
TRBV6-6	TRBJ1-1	CASSDRDFTEAFF
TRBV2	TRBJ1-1	CASSKDRGYTEAFF
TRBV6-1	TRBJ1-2	CASSEALGQSYGYTF
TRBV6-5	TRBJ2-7	CASRHVGTRAYEQYF
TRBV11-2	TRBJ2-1	CASSFSGTANEQFF
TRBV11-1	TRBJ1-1	CASSPGQGYTEAFF
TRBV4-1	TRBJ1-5	CASSQDGQGMARNQPQHF
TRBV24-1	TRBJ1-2	CATSDRRDTYVGGYTF
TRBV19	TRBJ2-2	CASSPRQNTGELFF
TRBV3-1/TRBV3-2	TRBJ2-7	CASSLGQFYEQYF
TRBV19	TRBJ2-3	CASNAVNTDTQYF
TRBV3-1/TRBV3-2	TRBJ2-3	CASSQSQDTQYF
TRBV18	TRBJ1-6	CASSPSGLVSPLHF